A single sample gave rise to the 17 T cell receptor beta chains below, sequenced in a study of CD8 T cells in ankylosing spondylitis (TCRdb year 2017). The receptor library was made with 5' RACE. The listed sequencing device is Illumina HiSeq 2500. TCRdb ran its own pipeline on the public reads, namely fastp trimming at Q25 and MiXCR clone calling, and kept in-frame beta chains. One record per CDR3 amino acid sequence lists the most common genes and DNA. The sample table lists about 340,000 distinct CDR3 sequences, roughly 15% of them with a count of one. The ten largest make up about 1.1% of the sample. The sample consisted of blood, either unsorted or a sorted T cell fraction (not recorded which). These receptors all stem from a male donor with ankylosing spondylitis or in good health (not recorded which).

As DNA, the CDR3 is TGTGCCAGCAGCCAAGCAGGGTCCTACGAGCAGTACTTC. Translated, it gives CASSQAGSYEQYF. The rearrangement uses TRBV3-1 and TRBJ2-7, with D tentatively TRBD1 (5 bases). Germline V gene sequence: CDR1 LGHDT, CDR2 YNNKEL (reference sequence). V was trimmed by 1 base and J by 1 base, leaving 5 bases between them. The CDR3 is 13 residues long.

This clonotype was picked up a small number of times. The chain is built from TRBV5-1 and TRBJ2-3; TRBD2 aligns across 9 bases. In germline, CDR1 is SGHRS, CDR2 YFSETQ. V lost 3 bases and J lost 6; bases outside the gene matches: 8. The length of the CDR3 is 15 residues. This chain's CDR3 is CASSSSGVMRDTQYF. The CDR3 nucleotides are TGCGCCAGCAGCTCTAGCGGGGTGATGAGGGATACGCAGTATTTT.

This clonotype was counted at least ten times. The chain employs TRBV3-1 and TRBJ2-7; D perhaps matches TRBD2 (6 bases). Trimming shortened V by 3 bases and J by 0 bases, and 9 bases separated the two germline ends. This CDR3 is 14 amino acids long. The germline CDR1 and CDR2 sequences are LGHDT and YNNKEL (reference sequence). CDR3 in amino acids: CASSHSGTSYEQYF. CDR3 nucleotides: TGTGCCAGCAGCCATAGCGGAACCTCCTACGAGCAGTACTTC.

This clonotype showed up many times. V and J are TRBV4-2 and TRBJ2-7; TRBD1 matches at 7 bases. This CDR3 region has 15 residues. V was clipped by 5 bases and J by 3 bases; unmatched bases: 10. The germline gives CDR1 LGHNA, CDR2 YNFKEQ. The DNA of the CDR3 is TGTGCCAGCAGCGAATCGTCGGGACAGCACTACGAGCAGTACTTC. Translating gives CASSESSGQHYEQYF.

V and J are TRBV7-2 and TRBJ2-7; 7 positions match TRBD2. There are 15 residues in the CDR3. Germline assignment: CDR1 SGHTA and CDR2 FQGNSA. V lost 2 bases and J lost 6; bases outside the gene matches: 10. CDR3 region: CASSLRRAGPFEQYF. The CDR3 bases are TGTGCCAGCAGCTTAAGAAGAGCGGGGCCTTTCGAGCAGTACTTC. The full variable domain, in which reference TRBV7-2 and TRBJ2-7 provide the parts outside the CDR3, is GAGVSQSPSNKVTEKGKDVELRCDPISGHTALYWYRQSLGQGLEFLIYFQGNSAPDKSGLPSDRFSAERTGGSVSTLTIQRTQQEDSAVYLCASSLRRAGPFEQYFGPGTRLTVT.

The rearrangement links TRBV3-1 to TRBJ2-4, with unresolved D. CDR3 length: 14 amino acids. Germline CDR1 reads LGHDT; CDR2 reads YNNKEL (reference sequence). Trimming shortened V by 0 bases and J by 7 bases, and 10 bases separated the two germline ends. CDR3 coding DNA: TGTGCCAGCAGCCAAGACGGTGGCCCCAACATTCAGTACTTC. Protein product: CASSQDGGPNIQYF.

This chain joins TRBV20-1 and TRBJ2-7; TRBD1 might be the D (6 bases). The germline V gene has CDR1 DFQATT and CDR2 SNEGSKA (reference sequence). The CDR3 has 15 residues. Trimming cost V 6 bases and J 0 bases, with 18 bases left between them. CDR3 DNA sequence: TGCAGTGCAGAGGGGCTGGGACAATACTCCTACGAGCAGTACTTC. It yields the protein CSAEGLGQYSYEQYF.

The CDR3 bases are TGCAGTGCCACCCGTCCGGGGCGGGCCAAAAACATTCAGTACTTC. Encoded protein: CSATRPGRAKNIQYF. The chain employs TRBV20-1 and TRBJ2-4, with D perhaps TRBD1 or TRBD2 (5 bases each). The V gene's germline CDR1 is DFQATT and CDR2 SNEGSKA (reference sequence). V was cut by 6 bases and J by 1 base, with 16 bases left in between. The CDR3 contains 15 residues.

There are a few counts of this clonotype. The genes are TRBV12-3 or TRBV12-4 and TRBJ2-4; 11 bases agree with TRBD2. V gave up 0 bases and J gave up 8 bases; unmatched junction bases: 6. This CDR3 comprises 16 residues. For the CDR3, the DNA is TGTGCCAGCAGTTTAGCGGCTAGCGGGGGGAAGGACATTCAGTACTTC. This translates into CASSLAASGGKDIQYF.

This clonotype has a handful of counts. The gene calls are TRBV18 and TRBJ1-1; D gene ambiguous. Trimming took off 0 bases at V and 4 bases at J, with 18 bases between the two ends. This CDR3 region has 17 residues. CDR1 KGHSH and CDR2 LQKENI come from the germline V gene. CDR3: CASSPPAGASSSTEAFF. CDR3 coding DNA: TGTGCCAGCTCACCACCGGCAGGAGCATCTTCCAGCACTGAAGCTTTCTTT.

The chain employs TRBV2 and TRBJ1-2; D uncertain. The CDR3 is 13 residues long. Germline V gene sequence: CDR1 SNHLY, CDR2 FYNNEI. V was shortened by 6 bases and J by 7 bases, with 15 bases between the two germline ends. The CDR3 reads CASRLDYAGGYTF. The CDR3 DNA reads TGTGCCAGCAGGCTAGACTATGCAGGTGGCTACACCTTC.

V is TRBV20-1 and J is TRBJ2-4; D is unclear. The CDR3 runs to 17 residues. Germline CDR1 and CDR2: DFQATT and SNEGSKA (reference sequence). Trimming stripped 0 bases from V and 3 bases from J, with 18 bases between. The DNA for the CDR3 is TGCAGTGCTAGAGATCCCCGGAACAGCCTTTACAAAAACATTCAGTACTTC. Translating gives CSARDPRNSLYKNIQYF.

In its sample, this clonotype was seen many times. The V and J genes are TRBV4-2 and TRBJ2-4, with D possibly being TRBD2 (7 bases). Germline-derived CDR1 and CDR2 are LGHNA and YNFKEQ. With 1 base removed from V and 1 base from J, the gap between germline ends came to 23 bases. This CDR3 contains 20 residues. The CDR3 coding sequence is TGTGCCAGCAGCCAAGCCCCTTGGGGGGGGCCTATCGTTGCCAAAAACATTCAGTACTTC. Its translation is CASSQAPWGGPIVAKNIQYF.

This chain joins TRBV6-1 and TRBJ2-7, with 8 bases aligning to TRBD1. The CDR3 contains 14 residues. V was clipped by 3 bases and J by 4 bases; unmatched bases: 5. Germline V lookup: CDR1 MNHNS, CDR2 SASEGT. CDR3 DNA: TGTGCCAGCAGTGAGGACAGGGCTACATACGAGCAGTACTTC. It encodes CASSEDRATYEQYF.

V usage is TRBV5-6 and J usage is TRBJ1-2; 8 nucleotides match TRBD1. V shed 2 bases and J 3 bases; nucleotides not matched to a gene: 15. Germline CDR1 and CDR2: SGHDT and YYEEEE. The CDR3 spans 18 residues. The CDR3 DNA follows: TGTGCCAGCAGCTTCGGCCCCGACAGGGGAAATTGGGACTATGGCTACACCTTC. Amino acids: CASSFGPDRGNWDYGYTF.

The chain carries TRBV20-1 and TRBJ1-1; D is unresolved. Trimming took 2 bases from V and 1 from J, leaving 11 bases between them. The germline gives CDR1 DFQATT, CDR2 SNEGSKA (reference sequence). The CDR3 sequence is 14 residues long. CDR3: CSARMGRSNTEAFF. The CDR3 DNA reads as TGCAGTGCTAGAATGGGCAGATCGAACACTGAAGCTTTCTTT.

The rearrangement uses TRBV10-2 and TRBJ1-6; TRBD1 aligns across 9 bases. J gave up 7 bases and V 6 bases, and 7 bases lay outside the gene matches. Germline V gene data show CDR1 as WSHSY and CDR2 as SAAADI. The CDR3 covers 15 residues. The CDR3, as DNA: TGCGCCAGCAGCGGGGGACAGGGAACAAATTCACCCCTCCACTTT. As protein: CASSGGQGTNSPLHF.